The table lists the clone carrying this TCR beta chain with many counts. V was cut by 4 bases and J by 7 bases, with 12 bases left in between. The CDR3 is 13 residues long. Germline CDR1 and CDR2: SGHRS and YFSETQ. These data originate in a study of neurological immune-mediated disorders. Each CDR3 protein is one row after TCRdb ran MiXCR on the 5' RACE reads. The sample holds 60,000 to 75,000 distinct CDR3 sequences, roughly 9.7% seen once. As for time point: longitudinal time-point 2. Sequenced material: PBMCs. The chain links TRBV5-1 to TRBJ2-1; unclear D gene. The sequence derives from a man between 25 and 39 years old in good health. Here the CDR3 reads CASSAPLSNEQFF. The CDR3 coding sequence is TGCGCCAGCAGCGCCCCACTTAGTAATGAGCAGTTCTTC. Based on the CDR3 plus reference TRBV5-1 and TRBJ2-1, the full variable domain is KAGVTQTPRYLIKTRGQQVTLSCSPISGHRSVSWYQQTPGQGLQFLFEYFSETQRNKGNFPGRFSGRQFSNSRSEMNVSTLELGDSALYLCASSAPLSNEQFFGPGTRLTVL.